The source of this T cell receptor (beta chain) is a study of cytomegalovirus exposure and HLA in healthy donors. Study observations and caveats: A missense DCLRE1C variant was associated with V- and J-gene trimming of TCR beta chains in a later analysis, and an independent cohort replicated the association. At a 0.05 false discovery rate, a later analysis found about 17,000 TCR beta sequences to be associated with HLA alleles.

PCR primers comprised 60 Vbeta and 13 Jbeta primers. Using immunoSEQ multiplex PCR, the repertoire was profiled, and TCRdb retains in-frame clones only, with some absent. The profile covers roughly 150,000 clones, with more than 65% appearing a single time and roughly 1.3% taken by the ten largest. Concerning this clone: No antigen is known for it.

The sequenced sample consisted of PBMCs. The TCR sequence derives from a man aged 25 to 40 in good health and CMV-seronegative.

The CDR3 sequence: CASTLSGRNEQFF. CDR3 in DNA: TGTGCCAGCACCCTTAGCGGGCGCAATGAGCAGTTCTTC. The chain has TRBV6-5 and TRBJ2-1; 7 bases agree with TRBD2. This CDR3 comprises 13 residues. The J segment lost 6 bases and the V segment lost 7 bases, leaving 6 bases of the junction unmatched. Germline V gene data show CDR1 as MNHEY and CDR2 as SVGAGI.